These 3 T cell receptor beta chains were all obtained from the same sample, sequenced in a study of blood T cell repertoires in COVID-19. Assay: immunoSEQ multiplex PCR; the TCRdb copy retains only in-frame clones and omits some. The repertoire holds fewer than 150,000 clones, with about 90% as singletons. Sequences were obtained from peripheral blood. Receptors originate from a woman aged 55-69 years with COVID-19, enrolled during active disease.

V and J are TRBV6-5 and TRBJ1-3, with unresolved D. CDR1 MNHEY and CDR2 SVGAGI come from the germline V gene. The CDR3 length is 14 residues. The V end lost 2 bases, the J end lost 4 bases, and 9 bases lay between the germline ends. The CDR3 nucleotides read TGTGCCAGCAGTTACGAGGAATCCGGAAACACCATATATTTT. Translating it yields CASSYEESGNTIYF.

V and J are TRBV27 and TRBJ1-3; D is uncertain. In germline, CDR1 is MNHEY, CDR2 SMNVEV (reference sequence). This CDR3 spans 16 amino acids. Deletions cut 5 bases from V and 4 bases from J, with 18 bases between. This CDR3 reads CASSPQPPPGGNTIYF. In DNA form, the CDR3 reads TGTGCCAGCAGTCCACAGCCACCGCCAGGCGGAAACACCATATATTTT.

This rearrangement joins TRBV6-2 or TRBV6-3 to TRBJ2-2, with D possibly being TRBD1 (5 bases). Per the germline V gene, CDR1 is MNHEY and CDR2 is SVGEGT. V shed 6 bases and J shed 4 bases, with 9 bases lying between them. The CDR3 is 13 residues long. The CDR3 spells CASSKTVTGELFF. As DNA, the CDR3 is TGTGCCAGCAGCAAGACAGTCACCGGGGAGCTGTTTTTT.